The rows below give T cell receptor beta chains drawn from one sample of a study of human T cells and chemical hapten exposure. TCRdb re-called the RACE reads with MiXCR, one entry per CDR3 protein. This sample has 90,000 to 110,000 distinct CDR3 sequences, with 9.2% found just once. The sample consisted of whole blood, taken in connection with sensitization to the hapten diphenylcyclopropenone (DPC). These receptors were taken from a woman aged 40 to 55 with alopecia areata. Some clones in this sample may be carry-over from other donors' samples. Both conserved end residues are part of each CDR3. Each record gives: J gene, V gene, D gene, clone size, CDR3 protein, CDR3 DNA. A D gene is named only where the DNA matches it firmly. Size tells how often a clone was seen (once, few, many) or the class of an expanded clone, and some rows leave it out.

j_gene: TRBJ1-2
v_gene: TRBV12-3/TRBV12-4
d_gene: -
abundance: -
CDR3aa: CASSFGRDRGYTF
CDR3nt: TGTGCCAGCAGTTTCGGACGGGACCGCGGCTACACCTTC

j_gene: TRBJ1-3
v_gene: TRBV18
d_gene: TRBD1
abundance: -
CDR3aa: CASSIQSGTVGNTIYF
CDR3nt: TGTGCCAGCTCGATCCAGAGCGGGACAGTAGGAAACACCATATATTTT

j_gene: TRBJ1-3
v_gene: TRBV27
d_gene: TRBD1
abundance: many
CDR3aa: CASSPDRGRSGNTIYF
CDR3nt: TGTGCCAGCAGCCCGGACAGGGGACGATCTGGAAACACCATATATTTT

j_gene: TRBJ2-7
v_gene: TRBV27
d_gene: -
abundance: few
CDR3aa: CASSLLDGYEQYF
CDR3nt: TGTGCCAGCAGTCTCCTCGACGGCTACGAGCAGTACTTC

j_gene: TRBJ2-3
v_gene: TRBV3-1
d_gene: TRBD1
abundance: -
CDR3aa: CASSYGDRADTQYF
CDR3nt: TGTGCCAGCAGCTACGGTGACAGGGCAGATACGCAGTATTTT

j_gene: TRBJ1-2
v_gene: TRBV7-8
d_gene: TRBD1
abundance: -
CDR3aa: CASSPGTDNYGYTF
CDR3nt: TGTGCCAGCAGCCCAGGGACAGACAACTATGGCTACACCTTC

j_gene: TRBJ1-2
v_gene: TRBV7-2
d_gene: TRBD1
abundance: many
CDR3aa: CASSLAGTGFFGGYTF
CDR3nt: TGTGCCAGCAGCTTAGCTGGGACAGGGTTCTTCGGTGGCTACACCTTC

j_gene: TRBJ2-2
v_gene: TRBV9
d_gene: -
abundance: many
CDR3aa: CASSVSPGELFF
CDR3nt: TGTGCCAGCAGCGTGTCTCCCGGGGAGCTGTTTTTT

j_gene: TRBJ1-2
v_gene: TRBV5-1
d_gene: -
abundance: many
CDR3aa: CASRTTGNGGYGYTF
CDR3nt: TGCGCCAGCAGGACGACAGGAAACGGAGGCTATGGCTACACCTTC

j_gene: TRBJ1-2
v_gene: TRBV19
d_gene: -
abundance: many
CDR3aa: CASSMGDAAGWRYGYTF
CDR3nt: TGTGCCAGTAGTATGGGTGACGCGGCAGGTTGGCGATATGGCTACACCTTC

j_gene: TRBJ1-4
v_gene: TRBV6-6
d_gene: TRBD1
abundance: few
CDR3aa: CASRTGTGWTNEKLFF
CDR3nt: TGTGCCAGCAGAACGGGGACAGGGTGGACTAATGAAAAACTGTTTTTT

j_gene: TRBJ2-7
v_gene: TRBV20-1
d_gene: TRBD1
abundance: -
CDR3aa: CSAPHGTGFHEQYF
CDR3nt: TGCAGTGCTCCACACGGGACAGGGTTCCACGAGCAGTACTTC

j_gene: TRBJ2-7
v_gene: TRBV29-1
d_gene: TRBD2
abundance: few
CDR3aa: CSATTSGGRIYEQYF
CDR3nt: TGCAGCGCAACGACTAGCGGGGGCCGAATTTACGAGCAGTACTTC

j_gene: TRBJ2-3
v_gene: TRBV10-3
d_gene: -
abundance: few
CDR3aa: CAISSRTGTDTQYF
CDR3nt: TGTGCCATCAGTTCTCGGACAGGCACAGATACGCAGTATTTT

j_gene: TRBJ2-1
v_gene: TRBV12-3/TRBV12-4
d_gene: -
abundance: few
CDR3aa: CASSAPSGYNEQFF
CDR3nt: TGTGCCAGCAGTGCCCCTTCAGGCTACAATGAGCAGTTCTTC

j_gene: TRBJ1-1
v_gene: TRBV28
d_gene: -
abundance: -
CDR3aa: CASNNRAEAFF
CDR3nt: TGTGCCAGCAATAACAGGGCTGAAGCTTTCTTT

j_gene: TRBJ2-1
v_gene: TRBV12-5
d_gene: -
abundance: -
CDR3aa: CASGRDFLNEQFF
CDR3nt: TGTGCTAGTGGTCGGGACTTTCTCAATGAGCAGTTCTTC

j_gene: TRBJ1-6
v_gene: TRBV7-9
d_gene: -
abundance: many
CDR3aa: CASSLEGNSPLHF
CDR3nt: TGTGCCAGCAGCTTAGAGGGAAATTCACCCCTCCACTTT

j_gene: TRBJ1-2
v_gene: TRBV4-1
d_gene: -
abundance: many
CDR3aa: CASSPLVGQNYGYTF
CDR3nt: TGCGCCAGCAGCCCCTTGGTGGGGCAAAACTATGGCTACACCTTC

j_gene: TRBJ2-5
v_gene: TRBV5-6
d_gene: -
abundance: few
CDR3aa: CASSLGSQETQYF
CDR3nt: TGTGCCAGCAGCTTGGGGAGCCAAGAGACCCAGTACTTC

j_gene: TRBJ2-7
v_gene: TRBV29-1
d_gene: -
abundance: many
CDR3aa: CSVEGGTADPYEQYF
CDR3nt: TGCAGCGTTGAGGGGGGGACAGCCGATCCCTACGAGCAGTACTTC

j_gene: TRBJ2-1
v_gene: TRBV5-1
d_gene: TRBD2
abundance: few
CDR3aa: CASSLEAGGYNEQFF
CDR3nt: TGCGCCAGCAGCTTGGAAGCGGGGGGATACAATGAGCAGTTCTTC

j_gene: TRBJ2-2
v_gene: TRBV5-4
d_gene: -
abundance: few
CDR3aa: CASSRDNAGELFF
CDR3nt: TGTGCCAGCAGCCGGGACAATGCCGGGGAGCTGTTTTTT

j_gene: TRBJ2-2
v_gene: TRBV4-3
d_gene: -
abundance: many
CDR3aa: CASSQDLVGTPGELFF
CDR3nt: TGCGCCAGCAGCCAAGATCTGGTCGGCACCCCCGGGGAGCTGTTTTTT

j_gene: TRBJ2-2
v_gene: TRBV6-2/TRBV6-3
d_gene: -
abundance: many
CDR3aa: CASSLVGDSPIF
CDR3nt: TGTGCCAGCAGCCTCGTGGGAGACAGCCCGATTTTT